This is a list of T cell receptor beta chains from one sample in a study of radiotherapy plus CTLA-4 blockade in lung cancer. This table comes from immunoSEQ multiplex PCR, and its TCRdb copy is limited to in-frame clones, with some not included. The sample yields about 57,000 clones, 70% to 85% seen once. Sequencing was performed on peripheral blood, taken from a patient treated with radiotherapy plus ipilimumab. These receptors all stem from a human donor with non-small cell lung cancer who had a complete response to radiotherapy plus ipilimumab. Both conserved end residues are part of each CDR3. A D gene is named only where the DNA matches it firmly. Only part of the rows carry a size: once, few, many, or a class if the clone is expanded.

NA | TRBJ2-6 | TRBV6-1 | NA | CASGSPSGANVLTF | TGTGCCAGCGGTAGCCCCTCTGGGGCCAACGTCCTGACTTTC
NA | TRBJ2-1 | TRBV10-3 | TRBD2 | CAIRPSGGAKDEQFF | TGTGCCATCAGACCTAGCGGGGGGGCGAAAGATGAGCAGTTCTTC
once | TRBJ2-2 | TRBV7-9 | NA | CASSLDTLTGELFF | TGTGCCAGCAGCTTAGACACCCTCACCGGGGAGCTGTTTTTT
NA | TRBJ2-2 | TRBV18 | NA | CASSPGVNTGELFF | TGTGCCAGCTCACCAGGAGTCAACACCGGGGAGCTGTTTTTT
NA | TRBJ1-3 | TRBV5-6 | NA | CASSLGGYGNTIYF | TGTGCCAGCAGCTTGGGAGGGTATGGAAACACCATATATTTT
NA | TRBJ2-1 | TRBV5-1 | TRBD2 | CASSLEGGLAGAGVYNEQFF | TGCGCCAGCAGCTTGGAAGGGGGACTAGCGGGAGCGGGGGTTTACAATGAGCAGTTCTTC
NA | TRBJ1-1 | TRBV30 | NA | CAWSHDQATEAFF | TGTGCCTGGAGTCACGATCAAGCCACTGAAGCTTTCTTT
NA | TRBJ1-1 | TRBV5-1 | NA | CASSLVPRVTEAFF | TGCGCCAGCAGCTTGGTGCCCAGGGTCACTGAAGCTTTCTTT
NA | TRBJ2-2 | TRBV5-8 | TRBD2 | CASTRGGMNTGELFF | TGTGCCAGCACCCGGGGGGGAATGAACACCGGGGAGCTGTTTTTT
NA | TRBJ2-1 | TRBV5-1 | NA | CASSVTVTNNEQFF | TGCGCCAGCAGCGTGACGGTGACTAACAATGAGCAGTTCTTC
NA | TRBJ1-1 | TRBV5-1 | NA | CASSLGSSSTEAFF | TGCGCCAGCAGCTTGGGATCATCGAGCACTGAAGCTTTCTTT
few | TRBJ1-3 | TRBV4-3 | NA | CASSQDTTGLHSGNTIYF | TGCGCCAGCAGCCAAGATACCACAGGTCTACACTCTGGAAACACCATATATTTT
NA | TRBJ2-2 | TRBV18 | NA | CASSPLLQGSLNTGELFF | TGTGCCAGCTCACCACTATTGCAGGGATCCTTGAACACCGGGGAGCTGTTTTTT
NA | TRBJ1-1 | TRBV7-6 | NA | CASSLEVRGRTEAFF | TGTGCCAGCAGCTTAGAGGTGCGGGGACGCACTGAAGCTTTCTTT
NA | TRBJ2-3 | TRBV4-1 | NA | CASSQDYRATDTQYF | TGCGCCAGCAGCCAAGACTACAGGGCAACAGATACGCAGTATTTT
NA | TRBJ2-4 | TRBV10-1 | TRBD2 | CASSPGTSGRNIQYF | TGCGCCAGCAGTCCCGGGACTAGCGGGAGGAACATTCAGTACTTC
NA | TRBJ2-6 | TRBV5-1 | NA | CASSSSSGANVLTF | TGCGCCAGCAGCTCGAGCTCTGGGGCCAACGTCCTGACTTTC
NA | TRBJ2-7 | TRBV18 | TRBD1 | CASSSGTGGTYEQYF | TGTGCCAGCTCATCCGGGACAGGGGGCACCTACGAGCAGTACTTC
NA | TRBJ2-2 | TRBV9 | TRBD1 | CASSDPGTGAITGELFF | TGTGCCAGCAGCGACCCCGGGACAGGGGCTATCACCGGGGAGCTGTTTTTT
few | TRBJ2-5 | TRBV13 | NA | CASSLVFAGPQETQYF | TGTGCCAGCAGCTTAGTGTTCGCAGGGCCCCAAGAGACCCAGTACTTC
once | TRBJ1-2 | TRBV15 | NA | CATSRDLYYGYTF | TGTGCCACCAGCAGAGATCTCTACTATGGCTACACCTTC
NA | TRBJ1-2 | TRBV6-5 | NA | CASSYSYQANYGYTF | TGTGCCAGCAGTTACTCTTACCAAGCCAACTATGGCTACACCTTC
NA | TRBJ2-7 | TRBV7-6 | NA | CASSLTDRLDEQYF | TGTGCCAGCAGCCTGACGGACAGATTGGACGAGCAGTACTTC
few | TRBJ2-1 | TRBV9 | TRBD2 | CASSVSGSVLNEQFF | TGTGCCAGCAGCGTTAGCGGGAGTGTTTTGAATGAGCAGTTCTTC
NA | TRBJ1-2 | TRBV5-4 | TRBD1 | CASSTDRVILGGYTF | TGTGCCAGCAGCACGGACAGGGTGATATTAGGAGGCTACACCTTC
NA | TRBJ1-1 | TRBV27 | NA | CASSLIGGWTEAFF | TGTGCCAGCAGTTTGATCGGGGGTTGGACTGAAGCTTTCTTT
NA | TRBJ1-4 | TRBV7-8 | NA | CASSRRNPGSSGNEKLFF | TGTGCCAGCAGCCGACGAAACCCAGGTAGCAGCGGTAATGAAAAACTGTTTTTT
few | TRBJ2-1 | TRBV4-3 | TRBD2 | CASSQKRAGGYNEQFF | TGCGCCAGCAGCCAAAAGAGGGCGGGGGGCTACAATGAGCAGTTCTTC
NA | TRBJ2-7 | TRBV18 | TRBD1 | CASSRDRVTYEQYF | TGTGCCAGCTCAAGGGACAGGGTTACCTACGAGCAGTACTTC
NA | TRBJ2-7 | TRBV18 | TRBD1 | CASSPGQGPYEQYF | TGTGCCAGCTCACCAGGACAGGGGCCCTACGAGCAGTACTTC
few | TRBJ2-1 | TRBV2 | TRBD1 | CASEGDRGGYNEQFF | TGTGCCAGCGAGGGCGACAGGGGGGGCTACAATGAGCAGTTCTTC
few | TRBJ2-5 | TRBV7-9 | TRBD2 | CASSLALTSGEETQYF | TGTGCCAGCAGCTTAGCCTTGACTAGCGGCGAAGAGACCCAGTACTTC
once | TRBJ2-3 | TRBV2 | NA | CASSGDSGGGPGTDTQYF | TGTGCCAGCAGTGGGGACAGCGGGGGAGGTCCCGGCACAGATACGCAGTATTTT
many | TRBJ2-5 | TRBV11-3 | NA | CASSLGQQETQYF | TGTGCCAGCAGCTTAGGCCAGCAAGAGACCCAGTACTTC
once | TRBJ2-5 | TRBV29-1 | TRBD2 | CSVGGGRRPFEETQYF | TGCAGCGTTGGTGGCGGGAGGCGTCCTTTTGAGGAGACCCAGTACTTC
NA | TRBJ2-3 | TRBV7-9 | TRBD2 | CASSSGGATDTQYF | TGTGCCAGCAGCAGCGGGGGGGCCACAGATACGCAGTATTTT
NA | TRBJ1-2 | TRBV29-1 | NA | CSAQSGRITNYGYTF | TGCAGCGCCCAGAGTGGGAGGATCACTAACTATGGCTACACCTTC